This TCR beta chain originates from a study of cytomegalovirus exposure and HLA in healthy donors. Study findings and constraints: Across donors, most TCRs were seen rarely, yet some public ones were widespread. A later analysis found most CMV-associated TCR beta chains apparently HLA-restricted. The Asian-associated ancestry cluster reportedly had fewer N-insertions than the approximately 700-donor mean in a later analysis. Highly shared variants forming one cluster were likely a sequencing artifact.

Germline CDR1 and CDR2: SGHVS and FNYEAQ. Trimming at V came to 1 base and at J to 5 bases, leaving 6 bases not matched to a gene. CDR3 length: 15 residues. PCR involved 60 Vbeta and 13 Jbeta primers. The repertoire was sequenced with immunoSEQ multiplex PCR; TCRdb's copy has only in-frame clones and lacks some. The profile covers some 20,000 clones, with around 75% appearing a single time and 3.7% taken by the ten largest. As for this clone: Its cognate antigen is unknown.

The specimen sequenced was PBMCs. This receptor was identified in a man in his late teens or twenties in good health and CMV-seronegative. The chain joins TRBV7-6 to TRBJ1-2; 8 bases map to TRBD1. CDR3 in DNA: TGTGCCAGCAGCTTAGAAAGGACAGGGTCATATGGCTACACCTTC. Amino acids: CASSLERTGSYGYTF.